This T cell receptor beta chain was identified during a study of blood T cells in healthy people across ages. The wider study: Every two T cells gave about one barcoded beta molecule via template switching.

Each donor gave around 9.3 milliliters of peripheral blood. PCR was performed a second time for 7 to 11 cycles using a sample-barcoded 5' primer and a J-beta primer mix. Tagging of each cDNA molecule was performed by a template-switch adaptor with 12 random nucleotides. One entry per CDR3 protein, called by TCRdb with MiXCR from the 5' RACE reads. This table holds fewer than 1.5 million distinct CDR3 sequences, roughly 40% found once. The sequence was obtained from a woman aged 18-29 years in good health. The sequenced sample was blood.

CDR3 nucleotides: TGTGCCAGCAGCCTGACAGGGGGCTGGGGCTATGGCTACACCTTC. It yields the protein CASSLTGGWGYGYTF. V is TRBV7-2 and J is TRBJ1-2; 10 positions match TRBD1. The junction had 7 bases not matched to a gene; V was cut back by 5 bases and J by 4 bases. Germline CDR1 is SGHTA and CDR2 is FQGNSA. The CDR3 covers 15 residues.